Below are 5 T cell receptor beta chains sequenced from a single sample in a study of naive CD8 T cells in extremely preterm neonates. Only in-frame clones appear in the TCRdb table, and some are missing; sequencing was by immunoSEQ multiplex PCR. Here the sample spans 4,500 to 6,000 clones, 97% being singletons. Without labor or membrane rupture, elective cesareans at about 35-43 weeks supplied term cord blood. The sequenced sample was naive CD8+ T cells from cord blood. The receptors originated from a newborn in good health.

This chain links TRBV5-1 with TRBJ2-7; a possible D gene is TRBD2 (5 bases). Germline assignment: CDR1 SGHRS and CDR2 YFSETQ. V gave up 4 bases and J gave up 5 bases, with 10 bases separating them. This CDR3 is 12 amino acids long. The CDR3 loop is CASSQDGDEQYF. CDR3 coding DNA: TGCGCCAGCAGCCAAGACGGGGACGAGCAGTACTTC.

The V call is TRBV19, the J call TRBJ1-1, with D maybe TRBD1 (5 bases). The CDR3 contains 16 residues. V lost 9 bases and J 1 base, leaving 21 bases between the germline ends. Germline V lookup: CDR1 LNHDA, CDR2 SQIVND (reference sequence). The CDR3: CARRGDPRTGNTEAFF. CDR3 nucleotides: TGTGCCAGAAGGGGCGACCCCCGAACAGGGAACACTGAAGCTTTCTTT.

The chain uses TRBV19 and TRBJ2-3, with TRBD1 matching over 7 bases. Germline CDR1 is LNHDA and CDR2 is SQIVND (reference sequence). The V segment lost 5 bases and the J segment 6 bases; nucleotides outside the gene matches: 14. CDR3 size: 16 residues. This CDR3 is CASSPARAGRGDTQYF. CDR3 sequence (DNA): TGTGCCAGTAGTCCCGCCAGGGCGGGCAGGGGGGATACGCAGTATTTT.

This chain joins TRBV4-3 and TRBJ1-1; 8 bases map to TRBD1. The CDR3 is made up of 15 amino acids. Germline V gives CDR1 LGHNA, CDR2 YSLEER. V was clipped by 4 bases and J by 3 bases; unmatched bases: 7. CDR3 nucleotides: TGCGCCAGCAGCCCAACTGACAGGGGCTACACTGAAGCTTTCTTT. Translated: CASSPTDRGYTEAFF.

The CDR3 loop is CASSPGVTLEAFF. CDR3 nucleotides: TGTGCCAGCAGCCCAGGGGTAACACTTGAAGCTTTCTTT. This chain links TRBV7-9 with TRBJ1-1, with D perhaps matching TRBD1 (6 bases). The CDR3 runs 13 residues. V lost 5 bases and J lost 7, with 14 bases in between. Germline values: CDR1 SEHNR, CDR2 FQNEAQ (reference sequence).